The T cell receptor beta chain described here comes from a study of tumor-infiltrating lymphocytes in oesophageal squamous cell carcinoma. CDR1 is SEHNR and CDR2 is FQNEAQ in the germline V gene (reference sequence). The CDR3 covers 16 residues. TCRdb called the PCR reads again in MiXCR, with one record for every CDR3 protein. The repertoire holds approximately 15,000 distinct CDR3 sequences, with roughly 49% as singletons. The source material was esophageal tumor tissue. The chain has TRBV7-9 and TRBJ2-5; TRBD2 matches 10 bases. The J call may be wrong; the DNA end is better matched by TRBJ2-7. This TCR derives from a male donor with esophageal squamous cell carcinoma. The chain's CDR3 is CASSSDSGRIRYEQYF. DNA of the CDR3: TGTGCCAGCAGCTCCGATAGCGGGAGGATCCGCTACGAGCAGTACTTC.